One sample yielded the 20 T cell receptor beta chains listed below, sequenced in a study of shared clonotypes between healthy human individuals. TCRdb's table, derived via immunoSEQ multiplex PCR, lists solely in-frame clones and lacks some. The sample has about 470,000 clones; roughly 80% are singletons. The sample consisted of PBMCs. The receptors originated from a woman aged 35 to 49 in good health. Some clones in this sample may be carry-over from other donors' samples.

The V gene is TRBV28, the J gene TRBJ1-3; a weak D match, TRBD1 (5 bases). Germline-derived CDR1 and CDR2 are MDHEN and SYDVKM. The V and J ends lost 6 bases and 2 bases respectively, with 17 bases between them. The CDR3 is 16 amino acids. CDR3 residues: CASSSPGRHPGNTIYF. DNA for the CDR3: TGTGCCAGCAGCTCCCCGGGACGGCACCCTGGAAACACCATATATTTT.

Comment on this clone: Other DNA sequences in the same sample also yield this CDR3. The chain uses TRBV15 and TRBJ2-1; TRBD1 agrees at 11 bases. There are 15 residues in the CDR3. Germline lookup yields CDR1 LNHNV and CDR2 YYDKDF (reference sequence). Losses at the gene ends were 3 bases for V and 6 bases for J; bases not matched to a gene: 4. The CDR3 is CATSRAGTGGNEQFF. The CDR3 DNA sequence: TGTGCCACCAGCAGGGCCGGGACAGGGGGCAATGAGCAGTTCTTC.

This sequence joins TRBV18 and TRBJ2-3; D assignment may be TRBD1 or TRBD2 (5 bases each). Germline V CDR1 and CDR2: KGHSH, LQKENI. Trimming took off 1 base at V and 1 base at J, with 6 bases between the two ends. The CDR3 length is 14 residues. CDR3 bases: TGTGCCAGCTCACCACGGGACGGCACAGATACGCAGTATTTT. Protein sequence: CASSPRDGTDTQYF.

This chain uses TRBV4-2 with TRBJ2-4, with D possibly being TRBD2 (6 bases). CDR3 length: 15 residues. Looked up from germline, CDR1 is LGHNA and CDR2 is YNFKEQ. Trimming took 8 bases from V and 3 from J, leaving 17 bases between them. The CDR3 loop reads CASSSGEGSKNIQYF. CDR3 DNA sequence: TGTGCCAGCTCATCGGGAGAGGGGAGCAAAAACATTCAGTACTTC.

In nucleotides, the CDR3 is TGTGCCAGCAGGTACAGGAGTGAAGCTTTCTTT. Protein product: CASRYRSEAFF. The chain has TRBV28 and TRBJ1-1, with TRBD1 as a possible D gene (5 bases). With 6 bases removed from V and 7 bases from J, the gap between germline ends came to 9 bases. The CDR3 totals 11 residues. CDR1 MDHEN and CDR2 SYDVKM come from the germline V gene.

On this clone: One end of the junction varies from germline; a read error may be responsible. V is TRBV7-3 and J is TRBJ1-1; TRBD1 might be the D (5 bases). The CDR3 has 15 amino acids. Per the germline V gene, CDR1 is SGHTA and CDR2 is FQGTGA. This chain's CDR3 is CASSLTGRLNTEAFF. DNA for the CDR3: TGTGCCAGCAGCCTAACGGGACGGCTGAACACTGAAGCTTTCTTT. The whole variable domain, remainder taken from reference TRBV7-3 and TRBJ1-1, is GAGVSQTPSNKVTEKGKYVELRCDPISGHTALYWYRQSLGQGPEFLIYFQGTGAADDSGLPNDRFFAVRPEGSVSTLKIQRTERGDSAVYLCASSLTGRLNTEAFFGQGTRLTVV.

The chain couples TRBV7-6 to TRBJ2-1; 9 bases align to TRBD2. CDR1 is SGHVS, CDR2 FNYEAQ, per germline. The J segment lost 7 bases and the V segment lost 3 bases, leaving 10 bases of the junction unmatched. The CDR3 spans 16 residues. CDR3 region: CASSFISSGKGNEQFF. As DNA, the CDR3 is TGTGCCAGCAGCTTCATCTCTAGCGGGAAGGGAAATGAGCAGTTCTTC. Using reference TRBV7-6 and TRBJ2-1 for the parts outside the CDR3, the full variable domain is GAGVSQSPRYKVTKRGQDVALRCDPISGHVSLYWYRQALGQGPEFLTYFNYEAQQDKSGLPNDRFSAERPEGSISTLTIQRTEQRDSAMYRCASSFISSGKGNEQFFGPGTRLTVL.

This clone was picked up many times. The rearrangement links TRBV9 to TRBJ1-1, with a tentative D call TRBD1 (5 bases). V dropped 0 bases and J dropped 4 bases, with 13 bases sitting between them. This CDR3 comprises 15 residues. The V gene's germline CDR1 is SGDLS and CDR2 YYNGEE. CDR3 bases: TGTGCCAGCAGCGTAGATGCTGGCCAGGGCACTGAAGCTTTCTTT. Translating gives CASSVDAGQGTEAFF.

The chain recombines TRBV7-6 with TRBJ1-5, with D perhaps TRBD1 (5 bases). Trimming stripped 5 bases from V and 7 bases from J, with 9 bases between. CDR3 length: 12 residues. Germline V gives CDR1 SGHVS, CDR2 FNYEAQ. As DNA, the CDR3 is TGTGCCAGCAGCAGCGGGGCACAGCCCCAGCATTTT. The encoded protein is CASSSGAQPQHF. The whole variable domain, filled in from reference TRBV7-6 and TRBJ1-5, reads GAGVSQSPRYKVTKRGQDVALRCDPISGHVSLYWYRQALGQGPEFLTYFNYEAQQDKSGLPNDRFSAERPEGSISTLTIQRTEQRDSAMYRCASSSGAQPQHFGDGTRLSIL.

The chain uses TRBV5-4 and TRBJ2-2; 7 nucleotides align to TRBD2. Germline loops: CDR1 SGHNT, CDR2 YYREEE (reference sequence). The CDR3 totals 17 residues. V lost 5 bases and J lost 0; bases outside the gene matches: 10. The CDR3 region is CASRSGLADTNTGELFF. In DNA, the CDR3 is TGTGCCAGCAGGTCCGGGCTAGCGGATACGAACACCGGGGAGCTGTTTTTT.

This clone was observed a handful of times. This chain links TRBV29-1 with TRBJ2-2, with no clear D. The CDR3 covers 14 residues. Germline CDR1 and CDR2: SQVTM and ANQGSEA. V lost 7 bases to trimming and J lost 6 bases, with 18 bases between them. The CDR3 reads CSAKISPVAGELFF. CDR3 DNA sequence: TGCAGCGCCAAGATTTCGCCGGTCGCCGGGGAGCTGTTTTTT.

The rearrangement joins TRBV28 to TRBJ1-5; no clear D gene. Germline V gene lookup returns CDR1 MDHEN and CDR2 SYDVKM. V lost 0 bases and J 0 bases, leaving 9 bases between the germline ends. This CDR3 contains 16 residues. The CDR3 sequence is CASSLWSGNSNQPQHF. The CDR3 bases are TGTGCCAGCAGTTTATGGTCTGGTAATAGCAATCAGCCCCAGCATTTT.

This chain connects TRBV6-4 to TRBJ2-7; tentative D call: TRBD1 (6 bases). Deletions cut 6 bases from V and 4 bases from J, with 22 bases between. CDR1 is MRHNA, CDR2 SNTAGT, per germline. The CDR3 has 16 residues. The CDR3 DNA reads as TGTGCCAGCAGCTCCCCATTCAACAGGGTCAGGTACGAGCAGTACTTC. Translated, it gives CASSSPFNRVRYEQYF.

The gene calls are TRBV7-3 and TRBJ2-2; TRBD1 matches at 10 bases. Germline loops: CDR1 SGHTA, CDR2 FQGTGA. This CDR3 comprises 15 residues. Trimming cost V 5 bases and J 8 bases; bases outside gene matches: 8. CDR3 sequence reads: CASSDSGTGVGELFF. The CDR3 region has the DNA TGTGCCAGCAGCGATTCCGGGACAGGGGTTGGGGAGCTGTTTTTT.

This clone has more than one count but fewer than ten. The chain joins TRBV29-1 to TRBJ1-1; TRBD1 matches 8 bases. There are 13 residues in the CDR3. V lost 7 bases and J lost 0; bases outside the gene matches: 4. Germline CDR1 is SQVTM and CDR2 is ANQGSEA. CDR3 region: CSGRQGMNTEAFF. For the CDR3, the DNA is TGCAGCGGGAGACAGGGGATGAACACTGAAGCTTTCTTT. Full variable domain (rest looked up from reference TRBV29-1 and TRBJ1-1): SAVISQKPSRDICQRGTSLTIQCQVDSQVTMMFWYRQQPGQSLTLIATANQGSEATYESGFVIDKFPISRPNLTFSTLTVSNMSPEDSSIYLCSGRQGMNTEAFFGQGTRLTVV.

The rearrangement links TRBV7-8 to TRBJ2-3, with a tentative D call TRBD2 (6 bases). Germline-derived CDR1 and CDR2 are SGHVS and FQNEAQ. V was clipped by 1 base and J by 6 bases, with 11 bases between them. The CDR3 consists of 14 residues. The CDR3 loop is CASSLVGSGDTQYF. The CDR3 coding sequence is TGTGCCAGCAGCTTAGTGGGTAGCGGCGATACGCAGTATTTT.

This clone was recorded a few times. This chain connects TRBV6-6 to TRBJ2-7, with 8 bases matching TRBD2. CDR1 and CDR2 (germline): MNHNY, SVGAGI (reference sequence). The CDR3 is 14 residues long. Trimming removed 4 bases from V and 4 bases from J; junction bases left unmatched: 6. The CDR3 region is CASSFGTRGYEQYF. DNA of the CDR3: TGTGCCAGCAGTTTCGGGACTAGAGGTTACGAGCAGTACTTC.

The J gene is TRBJ2-1, the V gene TRBV7-2; 11 bases are shared with TRBD1. Losses at the gene ends were 4 bases for V and 8 bases for J; bases not matched to a gene: 16. Germline values: CDR1 SGHTA, CDR2 FQGNSA. The CDR3 consists of 18 residues. CDR3 nucleotide sequence: TGTGCCAGCAGCTCTTTGCCCGCCGGGACAGGGGGGGGCGATGAGCAGTTCTTC. Protein sequence: CASSSLPAGTGGGDEQFF.

This clone has a single count. CDR3 protein: CASSFHRGAPYMNEQFF. The CDR3 DNA follows: TGTGCCAGCAGTTTTCATAGAGGGGCTCCCTATATGAATGAGCAGTTCTTC. The rearrangement joins TRBV7-9 to TRBJ2-1; D tentatively reads TRBD1 or TRBD2 (5 bases each). V was cut by 6 bases and J by 7 bases, with 25 bases left in between. This CDR3 is built from 17 residues. Germline values: CDR1 SEHNR, CDR2 FQNEAQ (reference sequence).

This clone has a handful of counts. This chain links TRBV6-4 with TRBJ2-1, with TRBD2 matching 9 bases. The CDR3 is 15 amino acids. After removal of 0 bases from V and 8 bases from J, the junction contained 5 bases not matched to a gene. Germline CDR1 is MRHNA and CDR2 is SNTAGT. The CDR3 protein is CASSDSSGSWDEQFF. DNA of the CDR3: TGTGCCAGCAGTGACTCTAGCGGGAGTTGGGATGAGCAGTTCTTC.